Shown below are 24 T cell receptor beta chains from a single sample sequenced in a study of T-cell memory formation after mild COVID-19 (dated by TCRdb to the early 2020s). The library was generated by 5' RACE. Sequencing instrument: Illumina NovaSeq 6000. In TCRdb, the public reads were trimmed at Q25 with fastp and aligned with MiXCR, with productive beta chains retained. Here each entry gathers all rows of one CDR3 protein and keeps the most common genes and DNA. This sample comprises 290,000 or so distinct CDR3 sequences, approximately 19% of them detected only once. The ten top clones hold around 21% of the sample. Sequencing was done on a sample of PBMCs or a T cell subset sorted from them (not recorded which). The origin of the receptors is a man aged 18 to 29 who had mild COVID-19 (a few samples of this study predate the infection). The sample titles of this study are shuffled in the database, so cell type and time point are left out; the donor was told from shared clones.

The chain joins TRBV7-9 to TRBJ2-7, with TRBD2 as a possible D gene (5 bases). CDR3 length: 15 residues. Deletions cut 2 bases from V and 1 base from J, with 12 bases between. The V gene's germline CDR1 is SEHNR and CDR2 FQNEAQ (reference sequence). For the CDR3, the DNA is TGTGCCAGCAGCTTAATGGACTTTGCATCCTACGAGCAGTACTTC. Translation: CASSLMDFASYEQYF.

The chain employs TRBV4-1 and TRBJ1-6; D possibly corresponds to TRBD1 (5 bases). Trimming stripped 0 bases from V and 5 bases from J, with 14 bases between. Germline CDR1 and CDR2: MGHRA and YSYEKL. This CDR3 contains 17 residues. The CDR3 reads CASSQEVAGINNSPLHF. DNA for the CDR3: TGCGCCAGCAGCCAAGAAGTTGCAGGGATTAATAATTCACCCCTCCACTTT.

This clonotype was counted a few times. The chain couples TRBV20-1 to TRBJ2-3, with a tentative D call TRBD2 (6 bases). Trimming took 5 bases from V and 2 from J, leaving 14 bases between them. Germline CDR1 reads DFQATT; CDR2 reads SNEGSKA (reference sequence). The CDR3 is 14 residues long. The CDR3 reads CSASRDSFTDTQYF. For the CDR3, the DNA is TGCAGTGCTTCCCGGGACTCCTTCACAGATACGCAGTATTTT.

The gene calls are TRBV5-4 and TRBJ1-2; 7 bases align to TRBD1. The CDR3 runs to 15 residues. V trimming: 6 bases; J trimming: 3 bases; junction bases outside the gene matches: 11. Germline assignment: CDR1 SGHNT and CDR2 YYREEE (reference sequence). This CDR3 is CASTQGQPLDYGYTF. The CDR3 DNA is TGTGCCAGCACCCAGGGACAGCCTCTAGACTATGGCTACACCTTC. The full variable domain, with the rest looked up from reference TRBV5-4 and TRBJ1-2, is ETGVTQSPTHLIKTRGQQVTLRCSSQSGHNTVSWYQQALGQGPQFIFQYYREEENGRGNFPPRFSGLQFPNYSSELNVNALELDDSALYLCASTQGQPLDYGYTFGSGTRLTVV.

This clonotype appeared a few times. The chain couples TRBV4-2 to TRBJ2-5; D is unresolved. Germline CDR1 is LGHNA and CDR2 is YNFKEQ. V lost 3 bases, J lost 5 bases, and 10 bases lay in between. This CDR3 is built from 13 residues. CDR3 in DNA: TGTGCCAGCAGCCAGGAAGTTTGGGAGACCCAGTACTTC. Residues: CASSQEVWETQYF.

The chain joins TRBV5-1 to TRBJ1-5; D unclear. The germline V and J ends were trimmed by 1 base and 2 bases, with 10 bases remaining between them. Germline V CDR1 and CDR2: SGHRS, YFSETQ. The CDR3 extends over 15 amino acids. Written as DNA, the CDR3 is TGCGCCAGCAGCTTGCAAGGGAAGCGCAATCAGCCCCAGCATTTT. Protein product: CASSLQGKRNQPQHF.

This clonotype was counted a few times. The V and J genes are TRBV12-3 or TRBV12-4 and TRBJ1-1; D uncertain. V lost 6 bases and J lost 6, with 14 bases in between. CDR3 length equals 13 residues. The CDR3 spells CASRTGGAAEAFF. CDR3 DNA: TGTGCCAGCAGGACGGGAGGTGCGGCTGAAGCTTTCTTT.

This clonotype was seen more than once but under ten times. The J gene is TRBJ1-2, the V gene TRBV11-2; 7 bases are shared with TRBD1. Germline assignment: CDR1 SGHAT and CDR2 FQNNGV. V gave up 5 bases and J gave up 5 bases; unmatched junction bases: 11. The CDR3 is 15 amino acids. CDR3 bases: TGTGCCAGCAGCGGGGCAGGGGGTCCTACTTATGGCTACACCTTC. Its translation: CASSGAGGPTYGYTF.

The chain employs TRBV29-1 and TRBJ2-5; D possibly uses TRBD1 or TRBD2 (5 bases each). Deletions cut 5 bases from V and 5 bases from J, with 15 bases between. This CDR3 spans 13 amino acids. In germline, CDR1 is SQVTM, CDR2 ANQGSEA. The DNA for the CDR3 is TGCAGCGTTTTTACCGGGACCTGGGAGACCCAGTACTTC. It codes for CSVFTGTWETQYF.

This clonotype showed up many times. The chain is built from TRBV10-1 and TRBJ2-2; D unresolved. The CDR3 runs to 12 residues. V was trimmed by 8 bases and J by 0 bases, leaving 4 bases between them. Germline-derived CDR1 and CDR2 are WNHNN and SYGVQD (reference sequence). DNA of the CDR3: TGCGCCAGCCGGACGAACACCGGGGAGCTGTTTTTT. Its translation is CASRTNTGELFF.

This clonotype was seen a handful of times. V gene TRBV2 combines with J gene TRBJ2-3, with D perhaps being TRBD1 or TRBD2 (6 bases each). In germline, CDR1 is SNHLY, CDR2 FYNNEI. The CDR3 is 13 residues long. V was shortened by 2 bases and J by 10 bases, with 13 bases between the two germline ends. In DNA, the CDR3 is TGTGCCAGCAGTGAATCTGCCGGGGGCTCGCAGTATTTT. Protein: CASSESAGGSQYF.

This clonotype has only a few counts. The genes are TRBV6-2 or TRBV6-3 and TRBJ2-7; possibly TRBD1 for D (6 bases). Looked up from germline, CDR1 is MNHEY and CDR2 is SVGEGT. V lost 2 bases to trimming and J lost 2 bases, with 13 bases between them. This CDR3 is 15 amino acids long. The chain's CDR3 is CASSYGAGDPYEQYF. The CDR3 DNA reads TGTGCCAGCAGTTACGGAGCAGGGGACCCCTACGAGCAGTACTTC.

This clonotype came up a few times. V and J are TRBV20-1 and TRBJ2-1, with TRBD1 identical over 7 bases. The length of the CDR3 is 14 residues. Trimming removed 6 bases from V and 4 bases from J; junction bases left unmatched: 9. Germline CDR1 DFQATT, CDR2 SNEGSKA (reference sequence). The CDR3 here is CSAPTPGQYNEQFF. DNA of the CDR3: TGCAGTGCCCCCACGCCGGGACAGTACAATGAGCAGTTCTTC.

The CDR3 DNA sequence: TGCAGTGCTAGAGACCGACAACGGGACAGGGGCCGGGAGACCCAGTACTTC. Amino acids: CSARDRQRDRGRETQYF. The rearrangement uses TRBV20-1 and TRBJ2-5; TRBD1 matches 10 bases. CDR3 size: 17 residues. With 0 bases clipped from V and 5 bases from J, the junction kept 12 bases outside the gene matches. Germline lookup yields CDR1 DFQATT and CDR2 SNEGSKA (reference sequence).

The chain has TRBV5-1 and TRBJ2-1; no clear D gene. Deletions cut 2 bases from V and 13 bases from J, with 10 bases between. This CDR3 is 11 amino acids long. The germline gives CDR1 SGHRS, CDR2 YFSETQ. CDR3 sequence (DNA): TGCGCCAGCAGCTTAGGAAGGTATCAGTTCTTC. Translated: CASSLGRYQFF.

This clonotype was seen many times. The V and J genes are TRBV20-1 and TRBJ2-5, with 8 bases fitting TRBD2. The CDR3 has 15 amino acids. V shed 0 bases, J shed 1 base, and the junction held 4 bases outside the gene matches. The germline CDR1 and CDR2 sequences are DFQATT and SNEGSKA (reference sequence). The CDR3 here is CSARELTSGQETQYF. The CDR3 coding sequence is TGCAGTGCTAGAGAGCTAACTAGCGGCCAAGAGACCCAGTACTTC.

The chain couples TRBV2 to TRBJ1-3; D perhaps matches TRBD1 (6 bases). CDR3 length: 14 amino acids. CDR1 and CDR2 from the germline V gene are SNHLY and FYNNEI. V was trimmed by 10 bases and J by 2 bases, leaving 15 bases between them. CDR3 protein: CATKDRTAGNTIYF. CDR3 nucleotide sequence: TGTGCCACCAAAGACAGGACAGCTGGAAACACCATATATTTT. Filled out from reference TRBV2 and TRBJ1-3, the complete variable domain reads EPEVTQTPSHQVTQMGQEVILRCVPISNHLYFYWYRQILGQKVEFLVSFYNNEISEKSEIFDDQFSVERPDGSNFTLKIRSTKLEDSAMYFCATKDRTAGNTIYFGEGSWLTVV.

This clonotype appeared a few times. The V and J genes are TRBV5-1 and TRBJ2-7; perhaps TRBD2 as D (5 bases). V was cut by 0 bases and J by 2 bases, with 9 bases left in between. The germline V gene has CDR1 SGHRS and CDR2 YFSETQ. The CDR3 covers 14 residues. In DNA form, the CDR3 reads TGCGCCAGCAGCTTGGCCGCGGGCACCTACGAGCAGTACTTC. It is translated as CASSLAAGTYEQYF.

This clonotype was observed a few times. V gene TRBV5-1 combines with J gene TRBJ1-1; D ambiguous. The V gene's germline CDR1 is SGHRS and CDR2 YFSETQ. The CDR3 loop spans 13 amino acids. The ends were cut back, 4 bases at V and 4 bases at J, with 11 bases in the middle. In DNA form, the CDR3 reads TGCGCCAGCAGCAGGTCTCCCAGCACTGAAGCTTTCTTT. Its translation is CASSRSPSTEAFF.

This clonotype was picked up a small number of times. The chain combines TRBV10-3 with TRBJ2-7; perhaps D is TRBD1 or TRBD2 (5 bases each). Germline V gene data show CDR1 as ENHRY and CDR2 as SYGVKD. This CDR3 is 14 amino acids long. Deletions cut 0 bases from V and 7 bases from J, with 13 bases between. The CDR3 bases are TGTGCCATCAGTGAGTCGGGGGATCTCGGGGAGCAGTACTTC. It is translated as CAISESGDLGEQYF.

This clonotype was counted only a few times. V gene TRBV7-2 combines with J gene TRBJ2-3, with D possibly being TRBD1 (6 bases). The CDR3 length is 14 residues. Trimming shortened V by 1 base and J by 3 bases, and 8 bases separated the two germline ends. Germline V CDR1 and CDR2: SGHTA, FQGNSA. The CDR3 DNA reads TGTGCCAGCAGCTTAGGTGACAGGACAGATACGCAGTATTTT. Its translation is CASSLGDRTDTQYF.

This chain uses TRBV27 with TRBJ2-3; 7 nucleotides match TRBD1. Germline-derived CDR1 and CDR2 are MNHEY and SMNVEV (reference sequence). V dropped 9 bases and J dropped 13; count of bases not matched to a gene: 13. The CDR3 sequence is 12 residues long. The CDR3 sequence is CASAGPRTGKYF. The CDR3 DNA follows: TGTGCCAGTGCCGGTCCGAGGACAGGAAAGTATTTT.

There are a few counts of this clonotype. The chain is built from TRBV7-2 and TRBJ2-2, with 13 positions matching TRBD2. The CDR3 totals 16 residues. Per the germline V gene, CDR1 is SGHTA and CDR2 is FQGNSA. With V trimmed by 5 bases and J by 7 bases, 7 bases remained unmatched. This chain's CDR3 is CASSLGLAGAGGELFF. The CDR3 nucleotides are TGTGCCAGCAGCCTCGGACTAGCGGGGGCCGGCGGGGAGCTGTTTTTT.

V is TRBV7-9 and J is TRBJ1-3, with 7 bases identical to TRBD1. The germline gives CDR1 SEHNR, CDR2 FQNEAQ (reference sequence). The CDR3 has 13 amino acids. Unmatched junction bases numbered 5, after V lost 5 bases and J lost 7 bases. The CDR3 sequence: CASSLQGVNTIYF. The CDR3 DNA reads TGTGCCAGCAGCCTCCAGGGGGTGAACACCATATATTTT.